Given below is one T cell receptor (beta chain) in context. What it recognizes is unknown. The data belong to a study of cytomegalovirus exposure and HLA in healthy donors. Amplification used 60 Vbeta primers and 13 Jbeta primers. Profiled with immunoSEQ multiplex PCR; TCRdb holds only in-frame clones, not every one. The table shows roughly 120,000 clones, with over 75% occurring only once. Study outcomes and limitations: In a later analysis, HLA-C alleles had the fewest associated TCRs, DRB1 alleles the most. Later analysis identified a missense DCLRE1C variant that was linked to TCR beta V- and J-gene trimming. The authors considered a cluster of highly shared sequence variants likely to be a sequencing artifact.

Sequencing was done on a sample of PBMCs. This TCR came from a human donor in good health.

The CDR3 DNA is TGTGCCAGCAGGTCCTGGGGCCCAGGGTCGGTCACCGGGGAGCTGTTTTTT. Its translation: CASRSWGPGSVTGELFF. The V and J genes are TRBV5-6 and TRBJ2-2; a weak D match, TRBD1 (5 bases). Per the germline V gene, CDR1 is SGHDT and CDR2 is YYEEEE. Trimming took off 5 bases at V and 4 bases at J, with 21 bases between the two ends. The CDR3 has 17 residues.